These 16 T cell receptor beta chains were all obtained from the same sample, sequenced in a study of T cell responses to AZD1222 COVID-19 vaccine. Assay: immunoSEQ multiplex PCR; the TCRdb copy retains only in-frame clones and omits some. The repertoire holds around 130,000 clones, with 93% as singletons. Material: peripheral blood, obtained on day 0 of AZD1222 vaccination. The receptors here all came from an adult in good health.

The rearrangement uses TRBV4-2 and TRBJ1-5; D gene uncertain. CDR1 and CDR2 (germline): LGHNA, YNFKEQ. There are 13 residues in the CDR3. V was trimmed by 0 bases and J by 10 bases, leaving 10 bases between them. The CDR3 coding sequence is TGTGCCAGCAGCCAAGATTCCCGCACACCCCAGCATTTT. Translating gives CASSQDSRTPQHF.

The CDR3 sequence: CASSFRGNEQFF. CDR3 nucleotides: TGTGCCAGCAGTTTTAGGGGGAATGAGCAGTTCTTC. The chain links TRBV12-3 or TRBV12-4 to TRBJ2-1; D may be TRBD1 (6 bases). V was pared by 3 bases and J by 7 bases, with 7 bases between. CDR3 length: 12 amino acids.

The J gene is TRBJ2-2, the V gene TRBV10-1, with TRBD2 as a possible D gene (5 bases). Trimming took 7 bases from V and 3 from J, leaving 12 bases between them. Germline-derived CDR1 and CDR2 are WNHNN and SYGVQD (reference sequence). The length of the CDR3 is 14 residues. The CDR3 DNA reads as TGCGCCAGCACGGCCGGGATGGACACCGGGGAGCTGTTTTTT. Translating it yields CASTAGMDTGELFF.

The rearrangement uses TRBV2 and TRBJ1-1; D remains unclear. The germline CDR1 and CDR2 sequences are SNHLY and FYNNEI. With 6 bases removed from V and 1 base from J, the gap between germline ends came to 9 bases. The CDR3 is 13 residues long. CDR3 residues: CASRRTENTEAFF. The CDR3 nucleotides are TGTGCCAGCAGGCGGACTGAGAACACTGAAGCTTTCTTT.

The rearrangement links TRBV10-3 to TRBJ2-2; TRBD1 matches 11 bases. V lost 1 base to trimming and J lost 5 bases; unmatched junction nucleotides: 15. Germline V lookup: CDR1 ENHRY, CDR2 SYGVKD. The CDR3 contains 20 residues. The CDR3, as DNA: TGTGCCATCAGTGAGTTATGGGGACAGGGGGTTTCGGCCGGGACCGGGGAGCTGTTTTTT. Amino acid sequence: CAISELWGQGVSAGTGELFF.

V and J are TRBV5-5 and TRBJ1-3; 8 bases are shared with TRBD1. The CDR3 is made up of 15 amino acids. CDR1 is SGHKS and CDR2 is YYEKEE in the germline V gene (reference sequence). J lost 0 bases, V lost 4 bases, and 3 bases had no gene match. This chain's CDR3 is CASSLDRGSGNTIYF. The CDR3 coding sequence is TGTGCCAGCAGCCTCGACAGGGGCTCTGGAAACACCATATATTTT.

The chain combines TRBV27 with TRBJ1-1; D is perhaps TRBD1 (5 bases). Germline CDR1 and CDR2: MNHEY and SMNVEV (reference sequence). CDR3 size: 16 residues. The V end was cut by 0 bases, the J end by 1 base, with 12 bases between. The CDR3 spells CASSLSLAGQNTEAFF. The CDR3 DNA follows: TGTGCCAGCAGTTTATCGCTGGCCGGACAGAACACTGAAGCTTTCTTT.

This chain links TRBV5-1 with TRBJ2-6, with 7 bases that match TRBD2. CDR3 length: 19 amino acids. J was trimmed by 0 bases and V by 7 bases; bases with no gene match: 16. CDR1 SGHRS and CDR2 YFSETQ come from the germline V gene. The CDR3 nucleotides are TGCGCCAGCCAGCGGGGCCAAGGGAGTTCCTTCTCTGGGGCCAACGTCCTGACTTTC. Its protein product is CASQRGQGSSFSGANVLTF.

The chain combines TRBV15 with TRBJ2-5, with 8 bases matching TRBD1. The CDR3 consists of 15 residues. V was clipped by 1 base and J by 1 base; unmatched bases: 2. Germline V gene data show CDR1 as LNHNV and CDR2 as YYDKDF (reference sequence). The CDR3 sequence is CATSRVTGGQETQYF. The DNA of the CDR3 is TGTGCCACCAGCAGAGTTACAGGGGGCCAAGAGACCCAGTACTTC.

This sequence joins TRBV7-9 and TRBJ1-5; TRBD1 might be the D (6 bases). This CDR3 spans 14 amino acids. CDR1 and CDR2 from the germline V gene are SEHNR and FQNEAQ (reference sequence). V was clipped by 5 bases and J by 3 bases, with 11 bases between them. The CDR3 loop reads CASSQDSHNQPQHF. The CDR3 DNA reads as TGTGCCAGCAGCCAGGACAGCCACAATCAGCCCCAGCATTTT.

The chain links TRBV19 to TRBJ2-6, with a weak D call TRBD1 (6 bases). This CDR3 comprises 15 residues. The germline V gene encodes CDR1 LNHDA and CDR2 SQIVND (reference sequence). Trimming took 6 bases from V and 5 from J, leaving 14 bases between them. CDR3 coding DNA: TGTGCCAGTAGGGGCAGGGGAGTAAGGGCCAACGTCCTGACTTTC. It translates to CASRGRGVRANVLTF.

V gene TRBV6-2 or TRBV6-3 combines with J gene TRBJ2-1; 7 nucleotides match TRBD1. CDR1 and CDR2 from the germline V gene are MNHEY and SVGEGT. The CDR3 runs 14 residues. The junction had 5 bases not matched to a gene; V was cut back by 4 bases and J by 5 bases. CDR3 DNA sequence: TGTGCCAGCAGTTTAGACAGGGCCGACAATGAGCAGTTCTTC. Its protein product is CASSLDRADNEQFF.

This chain connects TRBV28 to TRBJ1-4, with no clear D. This CDR3 has 12 residues. Germline CDR1 reads MDHEN; CDR2 reads SYDVKM. V was pared by 7 bases and J by 3 bases, with 6 bases between. CDR3 in amino acids: CASNLANEKLFF. In DNA, the CDR3 is TGTGCCAGCAATTTGGCTAATGAAAAACTGTTTTTT.

The chain recombines TRBV7-2 with TRBJ2-7; TRBD1 aligns across 10 bases. The CDR3 is 14 residues long. CDR1 and CDR2 from the germline V gene are SGHTA and FQGNSA. With 1 base clipped from V and 4 bases from J, the junction kept 1 base outside the gene matches. DNA for the CDR3: TGTGCCAGCAGCTTAGGACAGGGGGCTTACGAGCAGTACTTC. This codes for CASSLGQGAYEQYF.

The rearrangement links TRBV10-3 to TRBJ1-1, with TRBD1 matching 7 bases. Unmatched junction bases numbered 9, after V lost 8 bases and J lost 3 bases. The CDR3 is made up of 14 amino acids. CDR1 and CDR2 (germline): ENHRY, SYGVKD. The CDR3 nucleotides are TGTGCCATCTGGGACAGTCCGTTTGACACTGAAGCTTTCTTT. Encoded protein: CAIWDSPFDTEAFF.

This chain joins TRBV10-3 and TRBJ2-7; TRBD1 aligns across 9 bases. The germline gives CDR1 ENHRY, CDR2 SYGVKD. CDR3 length equals 17 residues. Trimming at V came to 2 bases and at J to 0 bases, leaving 8 bases not matched to a gene. CDR3 amino acids: CAISEAPAGQGSYEQYF. In nucleotides, the CDR3 is TGTGCCATCAGTGAGGCGCCGGCGGGACAGGGCTCCTACGAGCAGTACTTC.